Following are 8 T cell receptor beta chains from one sample sequenced in a study of control samples from healthy donors and cancer patients. Some clones are missing from TCRdb's copy, which holds only in-frame ones; the method was immunoSEQ multiplex PCR. The sample shows about 120,000 clones, 85% to 95% of them seen only once. What was sequenced was blood. The source of these receptors is a man aged 30 to 39 in good health.

The chain employs TRBV10-3 and TRBJ2-7; D unresolved. Trimming shortened V by 5 bases and J by 0 bases, and 11 bases separated the two germline ends. Per germline, CDR1 ENHRY and CDR2 SYGVKD. There are 14 residues in the CDR3. The CDR3 DNA reads TGTGCCATCAGTAGGGCTGAAAGCTCCTACGAGCAGTACTTC. This sequence encodes CAISRAESSYEQYF.

This rearrangement joins TRBV10-3 to TRBJ1-2, with D uncertain. The germline V gene has CDR1 ENHRY and CDR2 SYGVKD. The CDR3 length is 17 residues. V lost 6 bases to trimming and J lost 0 bases, with 20 bases between them. The CDR3 spells CAISPSDQFGANYGYTF. The CDR3 DNA is TGTGCCATCAGCCCGTCCGACCAATTTGGGGCTAACTATGGCTACACCTTC.

This clone occurred once. The chain couples TRBV9 to TRBJ2-5, with TRBD2 matching over 7 bases. The germline gives CDR1 SGDLS, CDR2 YYNGEE. The junction had 10 bases not matched to a gene; V was cut back by 6 bases and J by 5 bases. This CDR3 has 14 amino acids. The CDR3 loop is CASTREGWSETQYF. The CDR3 DNA follows: TGTGCCAGCACAAGGGAGGGGTGGAGCGAGACCCAGTACTTC.

CDR3 amino acids: CASSIGQSNQPQHF. The CDR3 nucleotides read TGTGCCAGTAGTATCGGCCAGAGCAATCAGCCCCAGCATTTT. The chain couples TRBV19 to TRBJ1-5; D is undetermined. The CDR3 is made up of 14 amino acids. V lost 3 bases to trimming and J lost 1 base, with 7 bases between them. Germline lookup yields CDR1 LNHDA and CDR2 SQIVND (reference sequence).

V usage is TRBV4-1 and J usage is TRBJ2-1; D not resolved. With 4 bases removed from V and 1 base from J, the gap between germline ends came to 11 bases. Germline CDR1 and CDR2: MGHRA and YSYEKL. The CDR3 totals 15 residues. The CDR3 DNA follows: TGCGCCAGCAGCCTCCGCTCAGGTTCCTACAATGAGCAGTTCTTC. This gives the protein CASSLRSGSYNEQFF.

This chain joins TRBV7-2 and TRBJ1-3; the D is unclear. From germline, CDR1 is SGHTA and CDR2 FQGNSA. V was cut by 0 bases and J by 4 bases, with 4 bases left in between. This CDR3 spans 13 amino acids. The DNA for the CDR3 is TGTGCCAGCAGCTTAGCCTACGGAAACACCATATATTTT. Its translation: CASSLAYGNTIYF.

The J gene is TRBJ2-7, the V gene TRBV21-1; the listed D gene, TRBD1, was not tested against the DNA. TRBV21-1 is a recognized pseudogene. There are 17 residues in the CDR3. The CDR3 loop reads CASRGRYRVGTPYEQYV. CDR3 DNA sequence: TGTGCCAGCAGGGGAAGGTACAGGGTAGGTACTCCCTACGAGCAGTACGTC.

The chain has TRBV5-1 and TRBJ1-2; D perhaps matches TRBD1 (5 bases). V shed 7 bases and J shed 4 bases, with 17 bases lying between them. The CDR3 covers 14 residues. Germline values: CDR1 SGHRS, CDR2 YFSETQ. CDR3 residues: CASGLRDGLYGYTF. CDR3 nucleotide sequence: TGCGCCAGCGGCCTTCGGGACGGACTCTATGGCTACACCTTC. The full variable domain, its missing parts supplied by reference TRBV5-1 and TRBJ1-2, is KAGVTQTPRYLIKTRGQQVTLSCSPISGHRSVSWYQQTPGQGLQFLFEYFSETQRNKGNFPGRFSGRQFSNSRSEMNVSTLELGDSALYLCASGLRDGLYGYTFGSGTRLTVV.